One sample yielded the 18 T cell receptor beta chains listed below, sequenced in a study of T-cell reconstitution after alpha-beta-depleted transplantation in children. Unique molecular identifiers tagged the TCRbeta library. Each CDR3 protein gets one entry after TCRdb re-called the PCR reads with MiXCR. The data show approximately 230,000 distinct CDR3 sequences, 20% to 30% seen once. The source was PBMCs, mostly from graft donor cells, collected 360 days after TCRalphabeta/CD19-depleted stem cell transplant. These receptors were taken from a female patient aged 2-10 years who had a stem cell transplant for congenital amegakaryocytic thrombocytopenia, so the T cells may come from the graft donor.

This clonotype is a singleton in its sample. Relative to the germline gene, one junction end is altered; a read error may explain this. The chain joins TRBV12-3 or TRBV12-4 to TRBJ2-1; 8 bases are shared with TRBD2. The CDR3 sequence is 18 residues long. CDR3 bases: TGTACCAGCAGTTCCCGCGGGTGGAGCGGGAGAACCTACAATGAGCAGTTCTTC. Protein: CTSSSRGWSGRTYNEQFF.

The V call is TRBV3-1, the J call TRBJ1-2; no firm D call. Trimming left V 1 base short and J 0 bases short, with 6 bases between. The CDR3 is 14 residues long. Germline lookup yields CDR1 LGHDT and CDR2 YNNKEL (reference sequence). In DNA, the CDR3 is TGTGCCAGCAGCCAAGCCGGGGCTAACTATGGCTACACCTTC. This codes for CASSQAGANYGYTF.

The gene calls are TRBV7-8 and TRBJ2-3; D gene uncertain. The germline CDR1 and CDR2 sequences are SGHVS and FQNEAQ. The germline V and J ends were trimmed by 2 bases and 3 bases, with 9 bases remaining between them. The CDR3 length is 14 residues. CDR3 bases: TGTGCCAGCAGCTTATGGGCCCCAACAGATACGCAGTATTTT. Translated, it gives CASSLWAPTDTQYF.

Here the CDR3 DNA reads TGTGCCAGCAGTAGAGACAGGGGCTTACACGAGCAGTACTTC. Protein product: CASSRDRGLHEQYF. V and J are TRBV28 and TRBJ2-7, with 8 bases matching TRBD1. Looked up from germline, CDR1 is MDHEN and CDR2 is SYDVKM. This CDR3 contains 14 residues. The V and J ends lost 5 bases and 5 bases, in that order; junction bases with no gene match: 8.

This clonotype was observed many times. The chain couples TRBV14 to TRBJ2-2; D is ambiguous. Between the trimmed V and J ends, which lost 0 bases and 6 bases, there was a span of 11 bases. There are 15 residues in the CDR3. Germline CDR1 SGHDN, CDR2 FVKESK. The CDR3 nucleotides are TGTGCCAGCAGCCAAGATTTTGGTTTCGCCGGGGAGCTGTTTTTT. Amino acid sequence: CASSQDFGFAGELFF.

The chain employs TRBV20-1 and TRBJ1-5, with unresolved D. The CDR3 is 13 residues long. Trimming removed 6 bases at V and 6 bases at J, with 15 bases between. CDR1 and CDR2 (germline): DFQATT, SNEGSKA (reference sequence). The DNA for the CDR3 is TGCAGTGCCGAAGGGAGAAATGGTCAGCCCCAGCATTTT. Its translation: CSAEGRNGQPQHF.

The sample holds a few counts of this clonotype. The chain combines TRBV5-1 with TRBJ2-3, with TRBD2 identical over 13 bases. This CDR3 has 16 residues. J gave up 0 bases and V 6 bases, and 4 bases lay outside the gene matches. Looked up from germline, CDR1 is SGHRS and CDR2 is YFSETQ. CDR3 amino acids: CASKGLAGSSTDTQYF. The DNA for the CDR3 is TGCGCCAGCAAGGGACTAGCGGGGTCTAGCACAGATACGCAGTATTTT.

This clonotype was recorded only once. V gene TRBV11-1 combines with J gene TRBJ2-1, with a weak D call TRBD1 (6 bases). V lost 4 bases, J lost 3 bases, and 22 bases lay in between. The CDR3 runs 18 residues. Germline lookup yields CDR1 SGHAT and CDR2 FQDESV (reference sequence). This CDR3 reads CASSSHHPGTPNYNEQFF. The CDR3 DNA sequence: TGTGCCAGCAGCTCACATCATCCCGGGACACCGAACTACAATGAGCAGTTCTTC.

This clonotype was seen a few times. The V call is TRBV29-1, the J call TRBJ2-7, with TRBD1 identical over 9 bases. V lost 5 bases and J lost 4; bases outside the gene matches: 9. Germline V gene data show CDR1 as SQVTM and CDR2 as ANQGSEA. The CDR3 covers 14 residues. CDR3 in DNA: TGCAGCGTTCCACCGGGACAGGGCAGGTACGAGCAGTACTTC. Encoded protein: CSVPPGQGRYEQYF.

The CDR3 loop is CASSQGVVGELFF. Here the CDR3 DNA reads TGTGCCAGCAGCCAGGGGGTGGTCGGGGAGCTGTTTTTT. The genes are TRBV7-2 and TRBJ2-2; TRBD1 agrees at 7 bases. CDR1 SGHTA and CDR2 FQGNSA come from the germline V gene. This CDR3 contains 13 residues. Trimming at V came to 5 bases and at J to 7 bases, leaving 4 bases not matched to a gene.

The rearrangement links TRBV20-1 to TRBJ2-7; D is perhaps TRBD2 (6 bases). The CDR3 is 12 residues long. The V gene lost 2 bases and the J gene lost 2 bases, with 7 bases spanning the gap. The germline V gene encodes CDR1 DFQATT and CDR2 SNEGSKA (reference sequence). The CDR3 region has the DNA TGCAGTGCTAGACTAGCGACCTACGAGCAGTACTTC. Protein product: CSARLATYEQYF.

The J gene is TRBJ2-1, the V gene TRBV19; 12 bases are a match to TRBD2. Germline CDR1 is LNHDA and CDR2 is SQIVND (reference sequence). The CDR3 is 14 residues long. Germline trimming cut 7 bases from V and 9 bases from J; bases unmatched to any gene: 7. CDR3 protein: CASIQTSGSGEQFF. The CDR3 coding sequence is TGTGCCAGTATCCAGACTAGCGGGAGTGGTGAGCAGTTCTTC.

This clonotype was observed a handful of times. The J gene is TRBJ2-7, the V gene TRBV3-1, with TRBD1 identical over 8 bases. The CDR3 runs to 14 residues. Trimming removed 1 base from V and 9 bases from J; junction bases left unmatched: 8. From germline, CDR1 is LGHDT and CDR2 YNNKEL (reference sequence). CDR3 protein: CASSQGQGLVWQYF. CDR3 DNA sequence: TGTGCCAGCAGCCAAGGACAGGGGTTAGTGTGGCAGTACTTC.

Here the CDR3 reads CASRNDRGSNQPQHF. CDR3 bases: TGTGCCAGCAGAAACGACAGGGGTAGCAATCAGCCCCAGCATTTT. This chain connects TRBV28 to TRBJ1-5, with 8 nucleotides matching TRBD1. Per germline, CDR1 MDHEN and CDR2 SYDVKM. The V segment lost 6 bases and the J segment 0 bases; nucleotides outside the gene matches: 4. This CDR3 has 15 amino acids.

This clonotype was recorded a few times. This chain joins TRBV15 and TRBJ1-6; D uncertain. This CDR3 region has 18 residues. Germline CDR1 is LNHNV and CDR2 is YYDKDF (reference sequence). V was cut by 5 bases and J by 0 bases, with 17 bases left in between. The CDR3 here is CATSGESLRSSYNSPLHF. The CDR3 coding sequence is TGTGCCACCAGCGGTGAGAGCCTGAGGAGCTCCTATAATTCACCCCTCCACTTT.

There are a few counts of this clonotype. The rearrangement uses TRBV12-3 or TRBV12-4 and TRBJ2-5; 8 bases fit TRBD2. The trim removed 7 bases at V and 7 bases at J, leaving 5 bases unmatched. This CDR3 contains 12 residues. CDR3 bases: TGTGCCAGCACCCGGGAGGGCGGGACCCAGTACTTC. Translation gives CASTREGGTQYF.

The chain carries TRBV3-1 and TRBJ1-2; 10 bases match TRBD1. J lost 6 bases, V lost 4 bases, and 2 bases had no gene match. Germline V gene lookup returns CDR1 LGHDT and CDR2 YNNKEL (reference sequence). The CDR3 loop spans 13 amino acids. The CDR3 region is CASSRGTGDGYTF. The CDR3 nucleotides are TGTGCCAGCAGCCGAGGGACAGGGGATGGCTACACCTTC.

This clonotype was counted between two and nine times. This chain joins TRBV11-2 and TRBJ2-5; D call uncertain. This CDR3 is built from 15 residues. V was pared by 0 bases and J by 9 bases, with 17 bases between. Germline assignment: CDR1 SGHAT and CDR2 FQNNGV. The CDR3 coding sequence is TGTGCCAGCAGCTTAGATCCCGGACCAAGCCCGTCCCAGTACTTC. This gives the protein CASSLDPGPSPSQYF.